This T cell receptor beta chain stems from a study of control samples from healthy donors and cancer patients. Per germline, CDR1 LNHDA and CDR2 SQIVND (reference sequence). The germline V and J ends were trimmed by 8 bases and 0 bases, with 19 bases remaining between them. The CDR3 contains 16 residues. Sequencing was performed with immunoSEQ multiplex PCR; in TCRdb, only in-frame clones are kept and a portion is missing. Here the sample spans around 12,000 clones, 90% to 95% being singletons. This clone showed up just a few times. This receptor was taken from an elderly man with lung cancer. The sequenced sample consisted of PBMCs. This chain uses TRBV19 with TRBJ1-2, with D tentatively TRBD1 (6 bases). In DNA form, the CDR3 reads TGTGCCAGTCGACCCTATGGACAGAGAACTAACTATGGCTACACCTTC. This encodes CASRPYGQRTNYGYTF. Variable domain in full (rest from reference TRBV19 and TRBJ1-2): DGGITQSPKYLFRKEGQNVTLSCEQNLNHDAMYWYRQDPGQGLRLIYYSQIVNDFQKGDIAEGYSVSREKKESFPLTVTSAQKNPTAFYLCASRPYGQRTNYGYTFGSGTRLTVV.